This paragraph reports one TCR beta chain. No patient had received any treatment before thyroid surgery. This specimen comes from a study of metastatic and nonmetastatic thyroid tumors. Via MiXCR, TCRdb re-called the PCR reads. Of tens of thousands of clones in the sample, about 12% were seen once. V shed 4 bases and J 9 bases; nucleotides not matched to a gene: 6. CDR3 size: 14 residues. Germline CDR1 and CDR2: DFQATT and SNEGSKA (reference sequence). The V gene is TRBV20-1, the J gene TRBJ2-1; 13 nucleotides match TRBD2. The TCR sequence derives from a female donor with papillary thyroid cancer or a benign thyroid nodule (not recorded which). Some clones in this sample may be carry-over from other donors' samples. Sample: tumor tissue. The CDR3 sequence is CSATGLAGLPEQFF. For the CDR3, the DNA is TGCAGTGCTACGGGACTAGCGGGACTCCCTGAGCAGTTCTTC.